This T cell receptor beta chain was retrieved from a study of shared clonotypes between healthy human individuals. Whole-study results and caveats: Clonotypes that were shared across several donors made up roughly 5.2% of naive CD4 clonotypes.

Comment on this clone: Its antigen is undetermined.

Per the original methods: ImmunoSEQ gave junction-only sequences without quality scores, so filtering differed. TCRdb's table, derived via immunoSEQ multiplex PCR, lists solely in-frame clones and lacks some. From that table come the V and J calls and clone size; the DNA was used to work out D and trimming. Found here are millions of clones, 80% to 95% of them singletons; the top ten hold about 0.39%. V gave up 4 bases and J gave up 6 bases; unmatched junction bases: 5. This CDR3 is built from 15 residues. Germline V gives CDR1 MNHNS, CDR2 SASEGT. This chain uses TRBV6-1 with TRBJ1-5, with 11 bases identical to TRBD1. The sequenced material came from naive CD4+ T cells from PBMCs. Regarding subset: CD45RA+ positively selected. This receptor was identified in a man between 18 and 29 years old in good health. Some clones in this sample may be carry-over from other donors' samples. CDR3 protein: CASSGVGTGGQPQHF. DNA of the CDR3: TGTGCCAGCAGTGGAGTGGGGACAGGGGGTCAGCCCCAGCATTTT.